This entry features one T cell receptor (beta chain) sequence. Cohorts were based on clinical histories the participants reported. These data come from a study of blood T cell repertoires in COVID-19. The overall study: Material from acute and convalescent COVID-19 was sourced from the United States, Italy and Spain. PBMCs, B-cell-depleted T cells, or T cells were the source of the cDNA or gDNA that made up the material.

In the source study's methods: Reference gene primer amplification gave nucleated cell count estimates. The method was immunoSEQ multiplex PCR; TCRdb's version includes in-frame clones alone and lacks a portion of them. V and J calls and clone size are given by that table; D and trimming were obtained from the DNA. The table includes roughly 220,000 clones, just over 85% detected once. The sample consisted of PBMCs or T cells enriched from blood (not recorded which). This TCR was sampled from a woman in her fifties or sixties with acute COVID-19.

The CDR3 sequence is CAWSIGRGLRSGYTF. As DNA, the CDR3 is TGTGCCTGGAGTATCGGACGCGGGCTAAGGTCGGGCTACACCTTC. The chain recombines TRBV30 with TRBJ1-2; D unclear. Germline CDR1 and CDR2: GTSNPN and SVGIG (reference sequence). This CDR3 is 15 amino acids long. Trimming left V 2 bases short and J 8 bases short, with 21 bases between. Supplemented by reference TRBV30 and TRBJ1-2, the full variable domain reads SQTIHQWPATLVQPVGSPLSLECTVEGTSNPNLYWYRQAAGRGLQLLFYSVGIGQISSEVPQNLSASRPQDRQFILSSKKLLLSDSGFYLCAWSIGRGLRSGYTFGSGTRLTVV.